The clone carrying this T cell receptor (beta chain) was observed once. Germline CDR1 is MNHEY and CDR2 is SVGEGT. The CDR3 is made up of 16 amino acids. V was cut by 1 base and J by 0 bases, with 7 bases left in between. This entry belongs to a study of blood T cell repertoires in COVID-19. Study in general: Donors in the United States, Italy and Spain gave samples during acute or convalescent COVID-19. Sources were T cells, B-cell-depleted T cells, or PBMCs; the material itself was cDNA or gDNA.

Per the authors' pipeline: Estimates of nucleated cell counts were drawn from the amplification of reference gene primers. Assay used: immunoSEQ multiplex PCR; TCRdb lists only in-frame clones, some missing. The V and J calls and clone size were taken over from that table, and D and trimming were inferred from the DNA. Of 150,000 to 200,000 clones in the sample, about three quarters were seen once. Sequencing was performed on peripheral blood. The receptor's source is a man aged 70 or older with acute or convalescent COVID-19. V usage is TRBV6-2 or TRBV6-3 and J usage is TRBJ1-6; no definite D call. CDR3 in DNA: TGTGCCAGCAGTTACTTGGGGAGCTCCTATAATTCACCCCTCCACTTT. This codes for CASSYLGSSYNSPLHF.